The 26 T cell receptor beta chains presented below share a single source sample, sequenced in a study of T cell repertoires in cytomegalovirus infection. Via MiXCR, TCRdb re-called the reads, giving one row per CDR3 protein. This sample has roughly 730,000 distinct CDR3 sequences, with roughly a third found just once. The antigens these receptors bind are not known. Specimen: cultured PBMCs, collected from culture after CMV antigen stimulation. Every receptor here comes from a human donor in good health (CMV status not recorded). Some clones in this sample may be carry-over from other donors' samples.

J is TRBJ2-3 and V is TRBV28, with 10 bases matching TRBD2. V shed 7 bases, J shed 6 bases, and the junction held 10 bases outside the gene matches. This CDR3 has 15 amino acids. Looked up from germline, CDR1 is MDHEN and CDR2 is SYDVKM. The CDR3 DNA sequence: TGTGCCAGCACCCCGAGCGGGGGGGCTTGGGATACGCAGTATTTT. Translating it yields CASTPSGGAWDTQYF.

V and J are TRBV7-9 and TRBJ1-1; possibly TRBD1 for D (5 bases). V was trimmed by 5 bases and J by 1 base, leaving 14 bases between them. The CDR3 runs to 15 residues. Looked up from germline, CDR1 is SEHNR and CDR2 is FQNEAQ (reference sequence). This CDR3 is CASSPSVGGNTEAFF. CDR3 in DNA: TGTGCCAGCAGCCCCAGCGTGGGGGGGAACACTGAAGCTTTCTTT.

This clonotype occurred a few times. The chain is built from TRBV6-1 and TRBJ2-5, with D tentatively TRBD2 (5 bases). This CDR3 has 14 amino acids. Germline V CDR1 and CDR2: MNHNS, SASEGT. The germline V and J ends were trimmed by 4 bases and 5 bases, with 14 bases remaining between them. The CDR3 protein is CASSAGGSFETQYF. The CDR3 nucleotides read TGTGCCAGCAGTGCGGGCGGGTCTTTTGAGACCCAGTACTTC.

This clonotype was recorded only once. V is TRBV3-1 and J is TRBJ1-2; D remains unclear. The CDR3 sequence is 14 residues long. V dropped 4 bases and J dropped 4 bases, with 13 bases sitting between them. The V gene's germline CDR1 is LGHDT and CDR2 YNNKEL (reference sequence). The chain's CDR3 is CASSRIAQPYGYTF. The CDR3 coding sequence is TGTGCCAGCAGCCGAATTGCCCAGCCCTATGGCTACACCTTC.

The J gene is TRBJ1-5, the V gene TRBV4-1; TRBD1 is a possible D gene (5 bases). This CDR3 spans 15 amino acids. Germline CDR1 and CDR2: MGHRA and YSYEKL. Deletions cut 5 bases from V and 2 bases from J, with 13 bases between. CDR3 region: CASSRSGTGNQPQHF. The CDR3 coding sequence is TGCGCCAGCAGCAGATCCGGGACGGGCAATCAGCCCCAGCATTTT.

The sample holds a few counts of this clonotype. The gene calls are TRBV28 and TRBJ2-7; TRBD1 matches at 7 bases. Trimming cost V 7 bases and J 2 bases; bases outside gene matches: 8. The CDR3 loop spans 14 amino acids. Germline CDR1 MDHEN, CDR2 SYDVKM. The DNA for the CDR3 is TGTGCCAGCACCTCCACAGGGGCGGCCTACGAGCAGTACTTC. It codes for CASTSTGAAYEQYF.

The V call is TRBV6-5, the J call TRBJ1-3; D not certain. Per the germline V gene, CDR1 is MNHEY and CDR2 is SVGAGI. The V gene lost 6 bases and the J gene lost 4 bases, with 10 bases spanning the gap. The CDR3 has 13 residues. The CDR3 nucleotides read TGTGCCAGCAGCACAGAGGTCGGAAACACCATATATTTT. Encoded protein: CASSTEVGNTIYF.

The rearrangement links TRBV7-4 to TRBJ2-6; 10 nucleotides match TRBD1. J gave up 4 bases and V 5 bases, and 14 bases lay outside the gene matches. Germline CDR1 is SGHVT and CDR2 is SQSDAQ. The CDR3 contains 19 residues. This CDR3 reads CASSPRPGQGTQGANVLTF. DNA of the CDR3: TGTGCCAGCAGCCCTCGCCCGGGACAGGGGACGCAAGGGGCCAACGTCCTGACTTTC.

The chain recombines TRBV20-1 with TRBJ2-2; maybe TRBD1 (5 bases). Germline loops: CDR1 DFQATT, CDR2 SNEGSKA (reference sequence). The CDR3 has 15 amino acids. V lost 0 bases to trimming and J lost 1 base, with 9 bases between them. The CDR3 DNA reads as TGCAGTGCTAGAGATAGAAGGGGGAACACCGGGGAGCTGTTTTTT. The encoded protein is CSARDRRGNTGELFF.

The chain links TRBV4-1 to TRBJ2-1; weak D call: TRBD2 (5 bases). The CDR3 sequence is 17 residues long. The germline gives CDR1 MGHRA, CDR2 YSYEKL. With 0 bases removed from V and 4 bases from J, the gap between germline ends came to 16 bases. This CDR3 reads CASSQDLVRAYYNEQFF. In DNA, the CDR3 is TGCGCCAGCAGCCAAGATCTCGTGAGGGCCTATTACAATGAGCAGTTCTTC.

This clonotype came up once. The CDR3 DNA is TGCGCCAGCAGCCCTCAGCGGGGGAGCACAGATACGCAGTATTTT. Amino acid sequence: CASSPQRGSTDTQYF. The chain combines TRBV4-1 with TRBJ2-3; 8 bases are a match to TRBD2. This CDR3 comprises 15 residues. V shed 4 bases and J 0 bases; nucleotides not matched to a gene: 3. CDR1 and CDR2 from the germline V gene are MGHRA and YSYEKL.

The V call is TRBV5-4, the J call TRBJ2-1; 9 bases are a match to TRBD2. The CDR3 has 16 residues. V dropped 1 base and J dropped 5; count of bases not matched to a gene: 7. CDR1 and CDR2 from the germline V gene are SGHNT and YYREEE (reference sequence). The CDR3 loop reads CASSLRGSSGNNEQFF. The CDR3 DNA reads TGTGCCAGCAGCTTGCGGGGGTCTAGCGGGAACAATGAGCAGTTCTTC.

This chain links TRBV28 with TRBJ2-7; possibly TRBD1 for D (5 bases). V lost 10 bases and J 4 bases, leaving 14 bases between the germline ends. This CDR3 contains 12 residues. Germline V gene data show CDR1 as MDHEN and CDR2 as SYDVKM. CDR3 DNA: TGTGCCACCCGGACATTCCCGTACGAGCAGTACTTC. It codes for CATRTFPYEQYF.

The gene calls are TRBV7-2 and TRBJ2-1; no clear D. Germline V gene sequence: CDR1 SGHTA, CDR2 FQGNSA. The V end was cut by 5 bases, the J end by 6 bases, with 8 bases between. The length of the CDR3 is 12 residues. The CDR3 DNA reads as TGTGCCAGCAGCCCGAGGATCAATGAGCAGTTCTTC. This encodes CASSPRINEQFF.

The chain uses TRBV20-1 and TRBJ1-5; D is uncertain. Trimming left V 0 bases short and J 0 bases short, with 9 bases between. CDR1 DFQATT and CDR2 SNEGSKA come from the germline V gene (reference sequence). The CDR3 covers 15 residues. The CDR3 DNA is TGCAGTGCTAGAGATTCGCATAATAGCAATCAGCCCCAGCATTTT. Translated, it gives CSARDSHNSNQPQHF.

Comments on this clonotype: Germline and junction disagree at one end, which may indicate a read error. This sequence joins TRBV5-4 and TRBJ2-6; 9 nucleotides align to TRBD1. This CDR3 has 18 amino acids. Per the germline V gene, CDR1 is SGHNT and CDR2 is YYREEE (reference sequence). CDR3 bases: TGTGCCAGCAGCCAAAAAACAGGGGGCCACTATGGGGCCATCGTCCTGACTTTC. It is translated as CASSQKTGGHYGAIVLTF.

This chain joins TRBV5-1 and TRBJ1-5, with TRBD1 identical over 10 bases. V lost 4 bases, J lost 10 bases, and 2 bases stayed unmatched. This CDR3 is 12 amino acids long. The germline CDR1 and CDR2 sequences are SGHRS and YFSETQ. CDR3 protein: CASSGQGEPQHF. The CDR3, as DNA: TGCGCCAGCAGCGGACAGGGGGAACCCCAGCATTTT.

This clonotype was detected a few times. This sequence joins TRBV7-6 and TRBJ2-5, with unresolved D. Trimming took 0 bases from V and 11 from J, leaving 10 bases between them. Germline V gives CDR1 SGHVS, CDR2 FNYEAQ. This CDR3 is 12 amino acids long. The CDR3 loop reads CASSLASGNQYF. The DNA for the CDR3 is TGTGCCAGCAGCTTAGCATCGGGTAATCAGTACTTC.

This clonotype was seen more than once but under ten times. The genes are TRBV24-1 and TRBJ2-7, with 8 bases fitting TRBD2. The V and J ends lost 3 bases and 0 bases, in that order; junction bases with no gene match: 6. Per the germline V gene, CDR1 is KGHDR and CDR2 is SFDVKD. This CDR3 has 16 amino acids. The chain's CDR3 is CATSDRTSLNSYEQYF. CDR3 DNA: TGTGCCACCAGTGATCGGACTAGCTTAAACTCCTACGAGCAGTACTTC.

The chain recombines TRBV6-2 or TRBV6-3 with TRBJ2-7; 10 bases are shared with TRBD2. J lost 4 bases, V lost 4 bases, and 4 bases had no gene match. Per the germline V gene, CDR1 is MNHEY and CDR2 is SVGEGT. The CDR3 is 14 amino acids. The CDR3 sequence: CASSSTSGTYEQYF. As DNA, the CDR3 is TGTGCCAGCAGTTCTACTAGCGGGACGTACGAGCAGTACTTC.

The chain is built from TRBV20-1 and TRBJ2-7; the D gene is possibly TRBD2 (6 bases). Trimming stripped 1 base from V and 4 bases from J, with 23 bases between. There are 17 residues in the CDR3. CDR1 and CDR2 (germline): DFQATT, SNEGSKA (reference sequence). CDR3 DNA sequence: TGCAGTGCTAGAGTCCTTCGGGGGTACCCTTCAAGATACGAGCAGTACTTC. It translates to CSARVLRGYPSRYEQYF.

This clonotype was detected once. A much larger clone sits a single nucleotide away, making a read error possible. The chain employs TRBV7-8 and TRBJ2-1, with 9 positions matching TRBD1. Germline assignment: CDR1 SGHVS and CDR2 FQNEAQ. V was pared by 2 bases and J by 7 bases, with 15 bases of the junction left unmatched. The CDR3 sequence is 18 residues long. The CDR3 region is CASSLKRRQGEGTNEQFF. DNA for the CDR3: TGTGCCAGCAGCTTAAAAAGGAGACAGGGGGAGGGGACGAATGAGCAGTTCTTC.

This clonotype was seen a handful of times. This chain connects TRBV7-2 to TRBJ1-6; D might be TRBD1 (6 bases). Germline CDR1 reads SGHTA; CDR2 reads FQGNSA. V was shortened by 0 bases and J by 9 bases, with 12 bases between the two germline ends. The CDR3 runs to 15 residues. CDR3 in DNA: TGTGCCAGCAGCTTAGCTGGGCAGGGGAGTTCACCCCTCCACTTT. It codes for CASSLAGQGSSPLHF.

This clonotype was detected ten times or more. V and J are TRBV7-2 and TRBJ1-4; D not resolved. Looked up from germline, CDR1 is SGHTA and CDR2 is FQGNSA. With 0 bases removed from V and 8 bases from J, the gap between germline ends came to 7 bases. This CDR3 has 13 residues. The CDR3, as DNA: TGTGCCAGCAGCTTAGCGCGGGGAGAAAAACTGTTTTTT. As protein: CASSLARGEKLFF.

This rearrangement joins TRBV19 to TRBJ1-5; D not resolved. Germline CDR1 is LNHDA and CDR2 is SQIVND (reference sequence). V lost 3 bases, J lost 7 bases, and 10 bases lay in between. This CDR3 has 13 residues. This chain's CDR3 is CASSIGVGQPQHF. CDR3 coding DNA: TGTGCCAGTAGTATCGGGGTCGGGCAGCCCCAGCATTTT. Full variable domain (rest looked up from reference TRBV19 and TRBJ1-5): DGGITQSPKYLFRKEGQNVTLSCEQNLNHDAMYWYRQDPGQGLRLIYYSQIVNDFQKGDIAEGYSVSREKKESFPLTVTSAQKNPTAFYLCASSIGVGQPQHFGDGTRLSIL.

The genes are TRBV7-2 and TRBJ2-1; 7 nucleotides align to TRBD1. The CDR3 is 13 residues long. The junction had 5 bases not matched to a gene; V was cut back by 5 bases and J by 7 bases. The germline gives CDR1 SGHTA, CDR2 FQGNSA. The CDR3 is CASSGTQGNEQFF. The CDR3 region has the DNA TGTGCCAGCAGCGGGACACAGGGGAATGAGCAGTTCTTC.